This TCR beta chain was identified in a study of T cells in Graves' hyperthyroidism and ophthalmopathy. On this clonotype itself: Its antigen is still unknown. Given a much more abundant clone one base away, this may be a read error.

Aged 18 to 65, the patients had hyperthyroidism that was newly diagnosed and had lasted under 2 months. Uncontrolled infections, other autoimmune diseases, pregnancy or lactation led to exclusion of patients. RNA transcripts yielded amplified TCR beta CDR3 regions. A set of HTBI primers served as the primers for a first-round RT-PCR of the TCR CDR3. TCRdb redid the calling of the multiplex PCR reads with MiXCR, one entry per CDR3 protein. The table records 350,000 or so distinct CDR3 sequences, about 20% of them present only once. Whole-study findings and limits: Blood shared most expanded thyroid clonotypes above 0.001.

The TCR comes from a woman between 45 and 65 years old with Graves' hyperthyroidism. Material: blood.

CDR3 nucleotide sequence: TGTGCCTGCAGTCCCGGACAGGGGGCTGAAAAACTGTTTTTT. Amino acids: CACSPGQGAEKLFF. The chain joins TRBV6-1 to TRBJ1-4, with 11 nucleotides matching TRBD1. Germline CDR1 is MNHNS and CDR2 is SASEGT. This CDR3 is built from 14 residues.